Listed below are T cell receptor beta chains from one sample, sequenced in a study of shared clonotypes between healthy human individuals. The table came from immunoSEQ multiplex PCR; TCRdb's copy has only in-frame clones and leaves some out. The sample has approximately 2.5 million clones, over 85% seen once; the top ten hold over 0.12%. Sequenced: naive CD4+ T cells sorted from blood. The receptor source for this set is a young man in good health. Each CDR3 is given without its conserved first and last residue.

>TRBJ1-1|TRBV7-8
ASSLAGETGNTEAF
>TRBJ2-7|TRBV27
ASSLTRELSYEQY
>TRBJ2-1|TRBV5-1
ASSSEGHSKGVSYNEQF
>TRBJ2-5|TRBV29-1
SVGQGLETQY
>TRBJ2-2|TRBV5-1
ASSTTGGSGELF
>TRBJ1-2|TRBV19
ASSIVSFNYGYT
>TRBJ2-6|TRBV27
ASSLSSGPGANVLT
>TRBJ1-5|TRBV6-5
ASSYTGDYQPQH
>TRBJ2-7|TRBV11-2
ASSPRFYEQY
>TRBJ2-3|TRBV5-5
ASRGTDTQY
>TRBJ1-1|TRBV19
ASASTGTYAGLNTEAF
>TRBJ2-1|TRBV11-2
ASSGPQGGQF
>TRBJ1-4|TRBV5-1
ASSGRAATNEKLF
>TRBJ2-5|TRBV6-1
ASSEPDRVATQY
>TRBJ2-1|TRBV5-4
ASSLLSGHRSYNEQF
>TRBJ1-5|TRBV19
ASSPKPGLYSNQPQH
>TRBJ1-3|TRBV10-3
AISESRGDGNTIY
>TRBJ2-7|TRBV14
ASSQPRLADSSYEQY
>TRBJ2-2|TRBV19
ASPQGEAGELF
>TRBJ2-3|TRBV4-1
ASSQDTSGGTDTQY
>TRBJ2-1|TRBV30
AWSAQSGTQF
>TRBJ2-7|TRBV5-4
ASSQGLTTGTRYYEQY
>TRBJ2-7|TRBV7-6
ASSLVLGQRSYEQY